A single TCR beta chain is shown here with its context. The CDR3 covers 11 residues. The germline V gene encodes CDR1 SGHTA and CDR2 FQGNSA. The V end lost 5 bases, the J end lost 8 bases, and 9 bases lay between the germline ends. Original analysis: Cell counts per sample came from amplifying reference gene primers. Data came from immunoSEQ multiplex PCR; TCRdb stores just in-frame clones and leaves some out. That table gives V, J and clone size, and the DNA gave D and trimming. The profile shows about 90,000 clones, around 94% of them singletons. This record belongs to a study of blood T cell repertoires in COVID-19. Study details: The samples span acute and convalescent COVID-19 from the United States, Italy and Spain. PBMCs, B-cell-depleted T cells, or T cells were the source of the cDNA or gDNA that made up the material.

The chain is built from TRBV7-2 and TRBJ1-2, with D tentatively TRBD1 (6 bases). The sequence came from a woman aged 55-70 years with active COVID-19. Material for sequencing was peripheral blood. The CDR3 is CASSRGGGYTF. The CDR3 coding sequence is TGTGCCAGCAGCCGAGGGGGAGGCTACACCTTC.